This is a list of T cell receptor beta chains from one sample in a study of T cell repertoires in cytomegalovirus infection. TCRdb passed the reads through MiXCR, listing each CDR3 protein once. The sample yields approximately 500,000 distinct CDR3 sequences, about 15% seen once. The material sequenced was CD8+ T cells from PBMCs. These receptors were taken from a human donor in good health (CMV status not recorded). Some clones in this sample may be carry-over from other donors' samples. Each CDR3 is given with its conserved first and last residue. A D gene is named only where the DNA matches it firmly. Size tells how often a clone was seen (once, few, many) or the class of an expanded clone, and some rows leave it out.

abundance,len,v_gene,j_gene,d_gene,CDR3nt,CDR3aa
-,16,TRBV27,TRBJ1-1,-,TGTGCCAGCAGTCGACCTCCGGGACATACCAACACTGAAGCTTTCTTT,CASSRPPGHTNTEAFF
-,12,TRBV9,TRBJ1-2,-,TGTGCCAGCAGCGTAGAAGGGATGGGCTACACCTTC,CASSVEGMGYTF
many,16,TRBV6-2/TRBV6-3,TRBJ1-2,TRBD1,TGTGCCAGCAGTTCCGACAGGGAGGAATGGGACTATGGCTACACCTTC,CASSSDREEWDYGYTF
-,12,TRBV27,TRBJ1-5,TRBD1,TGTGCCAGCAGTTTATTAGGGGGCGAATTGCATTTT,CASSLLGGELHF
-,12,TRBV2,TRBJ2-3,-,TGTGCCAGCAGCGGGGGACAGTTGGATTGGTATTTT,CASSGGQLDWYF
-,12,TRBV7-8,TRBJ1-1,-,TGTGCCAGCAGCTTACGCTGCACTGAAGATTTCTTT,CASSLRCTEDFF
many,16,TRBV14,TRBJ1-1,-,TGTGCCAGCAGCCAAGATTTTGCAGGCGTGAACACTGAAGCTTTCTTT,CASSQDFAGVNTEAFF
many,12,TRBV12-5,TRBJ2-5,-,TGTGCTAGTGCCCCGGACGGAGAGACCCAGTACTTC,CASAPDGETQYF
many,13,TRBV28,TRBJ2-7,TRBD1,TGTGCCACCCAGGGACAGGGAGTCTACGAGCAGTACTTC,CATQGQGVYEQYF
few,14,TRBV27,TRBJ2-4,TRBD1,TGTGCCGTCCACTCCAGGGGGCCAGAAAACATTCAGTACTTC,CAVHSRGPENIQYF
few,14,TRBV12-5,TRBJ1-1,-,TGTGCTAGTGGTTTGGGGGGACACCACACTGAAGCTTTCTTT,CASGLGGHHTEAFF
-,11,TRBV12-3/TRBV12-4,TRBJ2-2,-,TGTGCCAGCAGCCCTCCTGGGTTTCTGTTTTTT,CASSPPGFLFF